This T cell receptor beta chain was found in a study of T cells in localized non-small cell lung cancer. As regards this clone: Its antigen remains unknown.

Findings and caveats of the study: Investigators sequenced only a single tumor region, leaving heterogeneity possible. Elevated circulating T cell density in blood was associated with longer overall survival. Compared with tumor, uninvolved adjacent lung displayed greater T cell clonality, ranking highest overall.

Each adjacent lung sample was taken at least 2 cm from the tumor margin and was free of atypia. Profiled with immunoSEQ multiplex PCR; TCRdb holds only in-frame clones, not every one. Of around 2,500 clones in the sample, around 20% were seen once. The sequence was collected from a male donor at least 60 years old with stage I squamous cell lung carcinoma. The sample was normal lung tissue next to the tumor, taken before any cancer treatment.

The CDR3 region has the DNA TGTGCCAGCAGCGTAGTTCCCAGGGGAACTGGAAACACCATATATTTT. This codes for CASSVVPRGTGNTIYF. The rearrangement uses TRBV9 and TRBJ1-3; D is perhaps TRBD1 (6 bases). Germline CDR1 is SGDLS and CDR2 is YYNGEE. V lost 0 bases, J lost 2 bases, and 12 bases lay in between. The CDR3 contains 16 residues.